The subject of this entry is one T cell receptor beta chain. Its matching antigen is unknown. The sample originates from a study of cytomegalovirus exposure and HLA in healthy donors. Study-wide results and limits: Later analysis identified a missense DCLRE1C variant that was linked to TCR beta V- and J-gene trimming. The study recorded 164 TCR beta chains that were cytomegalovirus-associated.

The PCR had 60 Vbeta and 13 Jbeta primers. TCRdb's copy holds only in-frame clones and misses some; the assay was immunoSEQ multiplex PCR. The sample has 200,000 to 250,000 clones; over 60% are singletons. V gave up 4 bases and J gave up 5 bases; unmatched junction bases: 10. The CDR3 totals 16 residues. Per the germline V gene, CDR1 is KGHSH and CDR2 is LQKENI. The chain couples TRBV18 to TRBJ2-5, with 10 bases fitting TRBD2. The sequencing sample was made of PBMCs. This clonotype originated in a middle-aged man in good health and CMV-seronegative. In DNA, the CDR3 is TGTGCCAGCTCACGAGCTAGCGGGAGTCATGTCGAGACCCAGTACTTC. It yields the protein CASSRASGSHVETQYF.